These 3 T cell receptor beta chains share one sample of origin, sequenced in a study of blood T cell repertoires in COVID-19 (dated by TCRdb to the early 2020s). Libraries were made using the immunoSEQ multiplex PCR assay. TCRdb took this table from immuneACCESS and kept in-frame rearrangements with V and J called. Such tables lack part of the clones; where checked against another copy, unresolved V genes explain under half of the gap, and the rest is unexplained. The sample records 45,000 to 65,000 clones, about 89% of which are singletons. About 25% of the sample goes to the ten largest clones. The sequencing input was peripheral blood. The receptor set was obtained from a human donor in a cohort sampled during active COVID-19.

The chain links TRBV30 to TRBJ1-4; D might be TRBD1 (6 bases). The CDR3 sequence is 16 residues long. Trimming cost V 2 bases and J 1 base, with 14 bases left between them. Germline values: CDR1 GTSNPN, CDR2 SVGIG (reference sequence). CDR3 sequence reads: CAWSPAGVLTNEKLFF. CDR3 nucleotide sequence: TGTGCCTGGAGTCCGGCAGGGGTTTTAACTAATGAAAAACTGTTTTTT.

This clone occurred once. V is TRBV5-6 and J is TRBJ2-1; TRBD1 might be the D (6 bases). Deletions cut 3 bases from V and 0 bases from J, with 13 bases between. This CDR3 comprises 16 residues. CDR1 and CDR2 (germline): SGHDT, YYEEEE. The CDR3 is CASSSSRGTSYNEQFF. In nucleotides, the CDR3 is TGTGCCAGCAGCTCCTCCAGGGGAACCTCCTACAATGAGCAGTTCTTC.

This chain links TRBV12-5 with TRBJ2-1; TRBD2 might be the D (7 bases). Germline assignment: CDR1 LGHNT and CDR2 FRNRAP. V lost 6 bases to trimming and J lost 9 bases, with 15 bases between them. The CDR3 covers 13 residues. CDR3 in amino acids: CASGTERGGEQFF. The CDR3, as DNA: TGTGCTAGTGGAACAGAAAGGGGGGGTGAGCAGTTCTTC.